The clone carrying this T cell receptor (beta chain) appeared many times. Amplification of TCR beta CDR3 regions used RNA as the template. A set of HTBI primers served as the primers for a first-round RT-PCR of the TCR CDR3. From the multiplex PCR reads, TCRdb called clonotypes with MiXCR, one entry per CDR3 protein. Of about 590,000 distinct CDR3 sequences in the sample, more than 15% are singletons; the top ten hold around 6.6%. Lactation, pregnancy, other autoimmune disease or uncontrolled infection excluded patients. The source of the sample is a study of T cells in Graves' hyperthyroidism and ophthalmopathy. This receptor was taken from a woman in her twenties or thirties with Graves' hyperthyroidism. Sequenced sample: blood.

The CDR3 DNA reads TGTGCCAGCAGCTTAGGGGGACGGGACAGGGACAATGAGCAGTTCTTC. It codes for CASSLGGRDRDNEQFF. V is TRBV7-2 and J is TRBJ2-1; 9 bases are a match to TRBD1. V gave up 1 base and J gave up 5 bases; unmatched junction bases: 6. Germline lookup yields CDR1 SGHTA and CDR2 FQGNSA. There are 16 residues in the CDR3.